The 21 T cell receptor beta chains below were found in one sample sequenced in a study of blood T cell repertoires in COVID-19. Here immunoSEQ multiplex PCR was the method, and the copy in TCRdb shows in-frame clones only, minus some. The sample holds 60,000 or so clones, 74% seen once. Material: peripheral blood. These receptor sequences come from a woman older than 75 with acute or convalescent COVID-19.

This clone was detected only once. This chain joins TRBV2 and TRBJ1-5; D gene unclear. There are 15 residues in the CDR3. In germline, CDR1 is SNHLY, CDR2 FYNNEI. The V end was cut by 6 bases, the J end by 2 bases, with 14 bases between. CDR3 sequence: CASSSHEQGNQPQHF. The CDR3 coding sequence is TGTGCCAGCAGCTCACACGAGCAGGGCAATCAGCCCCAGCATTTT.

The chain is built from TRBV10-1 and TRBJ2-5; TRBD2 aligns across 10 bases. V shed 5 bases, J shed 4 bases, and the junction held 1 base outside the gene matches. The CDR3 runs 13 residues. CDR1 is WNHNN, CDR2 SYGVQD, per germline (reference sequence). The CDR3 DNA reads as TGCGCCAGCAGTACTAGCGGGACAGAGACCCAGTACTTC. It is translated as CASSTSGTETQYF.

This clone was picked up a small number of times. V gene TRBV27 combines with J gene TRBJ2-2, with 7 bases that match TRBD1. The CDR3 extends over 16 amino acids. With V trimmed by 4 bases and J by 4 bases, 9 bases remained unmatched. The V gene's germline CDR1 is MNHEY and CDR2 SMNVEV (reference sequence). CDR3 nucleotides: TGTGCCAGCAGTTCTCCGACAGGGCGGATCACCGGGGAGCTGTTTTTT. This translates into CASSSPTGRITGELFF.

The chain has TRBV30 and TRBJ2-5; 11 positions match TRBD2. The CDR3 is 14 amino acids. After removal of 7 bases from V and 5 bases from J, the junction contained 9 bases not matched to a gene. Germline CDR1 reads GTSNPN; CDR2 reads SVGIG (reference sequence). CDR3 coding DNA: TGTGCCTACACGGGACTAGCGGATTGGGAGACCCAGTACTTC. It translates to CAYTGLADWETQYF.

The V call is TRBV29-1, the J call TRBJ1-4, with 8 bases lining up with TRBD1. The CDR3 sequence is 15 residues long. Germline trimming cut 4 bases from V and 2 bases from J; bases unmatched to any gene: 6. Germline lookup yields CDR1 SQVTM and CDR2 ANQGSEA. Here the CDR3 reads CSVGFAGGTNEKLFF. The CDR3 DNA sequence: TGCAGCGTTGGTTTCGCAGGGGGCACTAATGAAAAACTGTTTTTT.

This sequence joins TRBV11-2 and TRBJ2-3; 7 bases are shared with TRBD2. The V gene's germline CDR1 is SGHAT and CDR2 FQNNGV. V lost 2 bases to trimming and J lost 0 bases; unmatched junction nucleotides: 2. The CDR3 consists of 15 residues. The chain's CDR3 is CASSLSAGSTDTQYF. Here the CDR3 DNA reads TGTGCCAGCAGCTTATCAGCGGGAAGCACAGATACGCAGTATTTT.

This rearrangement joins TRBV5-5 to TRBJ1-5; 8 bases align to TRBD1. The CDR3 runs to 15 residues. CDR1 is SGHKS, CDR2 YYEKEE, per germline (reference sequence). Germline trimming cut 0 bases from V and 6 bases from J; bases unmatched to any gene: 5. This chain's CDR3 is CASSLAGGPGQPQHF. For the CDR3, the DNA is TGTGCCAGCAGCTTGGCAGGGGGCCCTGGTCAGCCCCAGCATTTT.

This clone has more than one count but fewer than ten. The rearrangement links TRBV28 to TRBJ2-1, with D possibly being TRBD2 (6 bases). V lost 5 bases and J 9 bases, leaving 17 bases between the germline ends. The CDR3 covers 14 residues. CDR1 and CDR2 (germline): MDHEN, SYDVKM. The CDR3 DNA reads as TGTGCCAGCAGTCCCGGCCCGGGGGTAGTTGAGCAGTTCTTC. Amino acids: CASSPGPGVVEQFF.

The CDR3 protein is CASSPVPGAGGETQYF. The CDR3 region has the DNA TGCGCCAGCAGCCCAGTTCCGGGAGCCGGTGGGGAGACCCAGTACTTC. This sequence joins TRBV5-1 and TRBJ2-5, with D perhaps TRBD2 (6 bases). The CDR3 totals 16 residues. Per germline, CDR1 SGHRS and CDR2 YFSETQ. The ends were cut back, 4 bases at V and 5 bases at J, with 21 bases in the middle.

This clone has a count of ten or more. The chain has TRBV25-1 and TRBJ1-4; maybe TRBD1 (6 bases). CDR3 length: 15 amino acids. Trimming left V 3 bases short and J 5 bases short, with 13 bases between. The germline V gene has CDR1 MGHDK and CDR2 SYGVNS. The CDR3 here is CASSDRTARNEKLFF. The CDR3 coding sequence is TGTGCCAGCAGTGACCGGACAGCCCGGAATGAAAAACTGTTTTTT.

The V call is TRBV19, the J call TRBJ1-2; the D gene is possibly TRBD1 (6 bases). V was pared by 3 bases and J by 1 base, with 12 bases between. The CDR3 length is 15 residues. Per germline, CDR1 LNHDA and CDR2 SQIVND (reference sequence). CDR3 sequence reads: CASSISAGDNYGYTF. CDR3 coding DNA: TGTGCCAGTAGTATCTCGGCAGGGGATAACTATGGCTACACCTTC.

The V call is TRBV7-8, the J call TRBJ2-4; D not certain. CDR1 and CDR2 (germline): SGHVS, FQNEAQ. The CDR3 has 17 amino acids. The V and J ends lost 2 bases and 12 bases respectively, with 26 bases between them. DNA for the CDR3: TGTGCCAGCAGCTTACAATTCGTACCTAGACGGAGCCCCGGTCAGTACTTC. Protein: CASSLQFVPRRSPGQYF.

The chain combines TRBV3-1 (or the pseudogene TRBV3-2) with TRBJ2-5; 7 bases map to TRBD2. The CDR3 is 15 residues long. V was pared by 1 base and J by 4 bases, with 6 bases of the junction left unmatched. Germline V gene lookup returns CDR1 LGHDT and CDR2 YNNKEL (reference sequence). CDR3 amino acids: CASSQAVIAGETQYF. For the CDR3, the DNA is TGTGCCAGCAGCCAAGCGGTTATAGCGGGAGAGACCCAGTACTTC.

This clone was seen more than once but under ten times. The chain recombines TRBV6-4 with TRBJ2-3; TRBD2 matches at 9 bases. Germline-derived CDR1 and CDR2 are MRHNA and SNTAGT. The CDR3 is 16 amino acids. Trimming took 4 bases from V and 0 from J; bases not matched to a gene: 5. The CDR3 bases are TGTGCCAGCAGTGCTAGACTAGCGGTTAGCACAGATACGCAGTATTTT. Protein: CASSARLAVSTDTQYF.

This sequence joins TRBV5-1 and TRBJ2-1; tentative D call: TRBD1 (7 bases). The germline V gene has CDR1 SGHRS and CDR2 YFSETQ. CDR3 length: 16 residues. V lost 5 bases and J lost 8, with 23 bases in between. This chain's CDR3 is CASSPLLRQGGDEQFF. CDR3 in DNA: TGCGCCAGCAGTCCCCTCCTTAGACAGGGAGGCGATGAGCAGTTCTTC.

Comments on this clone: At the DNA level, this CDR3 is encoded by other sequences in the same sample as well. The J gene is TRBJ1-4, the V gene TRBV6-5; 9 bases line up with TRBD1. Germline V gives CDR1 MNHEY, CDR2 SVGAGI. This CDR3 spans 15 amino acids. Trimming at V came to 6 bases and at J to 4 bases, leaving 6 bases not matched to a gene. The DNA for the CDR3 is TGTGCCAGCAGGGACAGGGGTCGCGGTAATGAAAAACTGTTTTTT. Translation: CASRDRGRGNEKLFF.

Here the CDR3 reads CASSPLDRVAKNIQYF. As DNA, the CDR3 is TGTGCCAGCTCACCACTGGACAGGGTGGCCAAAAACATTCAGTACTTC. The J gene is TRBJ2-4, the V gene TRBV18, with TRBD1 matching over 8 bases. Germline V lookup: CDR1 KGHSH, CDR2 LQKENI. The CDR3 loop spans 16 amino acids. The junction had 3 bases not matched to a gene; V was cut back by 1 base and J by 1 base.

This clone showed up just a few times. The V and J genes are TRBV3-1 (or the pseudogene TRBV3-2) and TRBJ2-7, with 9 nucleotides matching TRBD1. The length of the CDR3 is 15 residues. With V trimmed by 1 base and J by 3 bases, 4 bases remained unmatched. CDR1 and CDR2 (germline): LGHDT, YNNKEL (reference sequence). The CDR3 sequence is CASSQVPGQGYEQYF. In nucleotides, the CDR3 is TGTGCCAGCAGCCAAGTCCCGGGACAGGGCTACGAGCAGTACTTC.

This chain connects TRBV5-1 to TRBJ2-5; 7 bases are a match to TRBD2. CDR3 length equals 13 residues. V lost 6 bases and J lost 4; bases outside the gene matches: 6. The germline gives CDR1 SGHRS, CDR2 YFSETQ. The CDR3 reads CASTASGRETQYF. The CDR3, as DNA: TGCGCCAGCACGGCTAGCGGCCGAGAGACCCAGTACTTC.

The chain recombines TRBV5-5 with TRBJ2-2; D possibly corresponds to TRBD1 (6 bases). CDR3 length: 16 amino acids. Trimming removed 3 bases at V and 0 bases at J, with 12 bases between. Per germline, CDR1 SGHKS and CDR2 YYEKEE (reference sequence). Here the CDR3 reads CASSWRTAPNTGELFF. The DNA of the CDR3 is TGTGCCAGCAGCTGGAGGACAGCACCGAACACCGGGGAGCTGTTTTTT.

This clone has just a few counts. The chain links TRBV15 to TRBJ2-1, with 9 bases lining up with TRBD2. Trimming cost V 3 bases and J 8 bases; bases outside gene matches: 14. The V gene's germline CDR1 is LNHNV and CDR2 YYDKDF (reference sequence). The CDR3 consists of 17 residues. The CDR3 reads CATSRSKGGTSSHEQFF. In DNA, the CDR3 is TGTGCCACCAGCAGGTCCAAGGGGGGGACTAGCAGCCATGAGCAGTTCTTC.